The source of this TCR beta chain is a study of blood T cells in healthy people across ages (dated by TCRdb to about 2015). Background for the entire study: Template switching captured roughly one uniquely barcoded TCR beta cDNA molecule per two T cells in model experiments. Donors of different ages were randomly distributed across sequencing lanes to avoid experimental bias. To track age-related changes in TCR beta repertoire diversity, the study relied on deep sequencing normalized with unique cDNA molecular identifiers. The donors were split into four age groups: young (average approximately 16 years), middle-aged (over 35), aged (62) and long-lived (roughly 77). The study analyzed two additional independent replicas of 1 million unique cDNA reads from the same blood draw for two donors, one aged 18 to 30 and one aged 80 or older. General study outcomes and caveats: Total diversity estimates from one million sequenced T cells were considered lower bounds and underestimates. Compared with the aged group, the long-lived group had more naive CD4+ T cells, fewer expanded clones and increased TCR diversity, suggesting age selection. Because profiling used bulk unsorted PBMCs, naive and antigen-experienced compartments could not be compared conclusively. A strong correlation was found between observed TCR beta diversity and the percentage of naive T cells measured by flow cytometry. Observed TCR beta diversity per million T cells fell roughly linearly with age, and a significant reduction was already apparent by age roughly 40. Donor CMV infection status was unknown, potentially confounding age-related changes in expanded clonotypes.

Note on this clonotype: Its antigen is currently not known. The input lacks base qualities; no much larger clone sits a single base away.

V is clipped by 4 bases and J by 1 base, and the sequence between their germline boundaries is 11 bases long. From cysteine to phenylalanine, the CDR3 is 14 amino acids long. Solely the CDR3 DNA is kept, with 42 bases framed from the first base. The germline V gene encodes CDR1 SQVTM and CDR2 ANQGSEA. Systemically healthy Caucasian individuals from Russia, roughly 40 in total and aged roughly 6 to 95 years, were included as donors. Each donor gave approximately 9.3 milliliters of peripheral blood, collected into EDTA-treated Vacutainer tubes. PBMCs were isolated by Ficoll-Paque density-gradient centrifugation, with at least 7 million obtained per sample. Total RNA was extracted from PBMCs with Trizol reagent, with at least 5.5 micrograms obtained per sample. Naive CD45RAhigh/CD27high T cell percentages were measured by flow cytometry on a PBMC aliquot from every donor. The protocol used for the library was 5' RACE. This sample was sequenced with an Illumina HiSeq 2500. A second PCR of about 6 to 11 cycles was performed with a sample-barcoded 5' primer and a J-beta primer mix. Each TCR beta cDNA molecule received a unique molecular identifier from a template-switch 5' adaptor carrying 12 random nucleotides. At least 2.5 million CDR3-containing paired-end reads were obtained from each sample. First-strand cDNA synthesis was performed from all RNA using the Mint cDNA synthesis kit, with priming by a TRBC-specific oligonucleotide. Following uracil-DNA glycosylase treatment, all cDNA underwent a first 18-cycle PCR with the universal primers M1SS and BC2_uni_R. The study's processing was this. Each sample was normalized by randomly selecting 1 million high-quality reads, each carrying a distinct molecular identifier. Instead of being binned into consensus sequences, reads that shared molecular identifiers were thrown out. MiTCR, run with a Q25 quality threshold and the strictest error-elimination algorithm, handled CDR3 identification, clonotype clustering and error correction. Lower-bound total TCR beta diversity was estimated with a nonparametric unseen species model using Euler transformation. Starting from the raw public reads, TCRdb applied fastp trimming at Q25, assembled clones with MiXCR and retained in-frame beta chains. Rows with one shared CDR3 protein collapse into an entry with the most common genes and DNA. The V and J calls come from TCRdb's annotation, not from the publication. Present in this sample are more than 800,000 distinct CDR3 sequences, less than 35% of which were seen just once. In total, the top ten clones hold roughly 17% of the sample.

The sequence was collected from a woman aged 80 or over in good health. The chain uses TRBV29-1 and TRBJ1-3; the D gene lacks a confident call. Sequenced: blood. The bases read TGCAGCGTTGTGGACCAAAGGTCTGGAAACACCATATATTTT. Its translation is CSVVDQRSGNTIYF.